Shown below are 15 T cell receptor beta chains from a single sample sequenced in a study of T cell responses to AZD1222 COVID-19 vaccine. This table comes from immunoSEQ multiplex PCR, and its TCRdb copy is limited to in-frame clones, with some not included. The table records 80,000 to 85,000 clones, about 91% of them present only once. The starting material was peripheral blood, obtained 28 days after the second AZD1222 dose. These receptors were obtained from an adult who received the AZD1222 COVID-19 vaccine.

The chain has TRBV3-1 (or the pseudogene TRBV3-2) and TRBJ2-7; 8 nucleotides line up with TRBD1. The germline CDR1 and CDR2 sequences are LGHDT and YNNKEL (reference sequence). The CDR3 covers 15 residues. With 3 bases clipped from V and 2 bases from J, the junction kept 6 bases outside the gene matches. The CDR3 nucleotides are TGTGCCAGCAGCCACCCGGACAGGGCTACCTACGAGCAGTACTTC. Translating it yields CASSHPDRATYEQYF.

The chain carries TRBV19 and TRBJ1-2; D unclear. Per germline, CDR1 LNHDA and CDR2 SQIVND (reference sequence). Deletions cut 4 bases from V and 7 bases from J, with 16 bases between. This CDR3 comprises 14 residues. CDR3 bases: TGTGCCAGTAGTACATTGGCGGTGGGAGGTGGCTACACCTTC. Its translation is CASSTLAVGGGYTF.

The CDR3 protein is CASCRDRGYGYTF. The DNA of the CDR3 is TGTGCCAGCTGCCGGGACAGGGGCTATGGCTACACCTTC. This chain joins TRBV2 and TRBJ1-2; 10 bases are a match to TRBD1. CDR3 length: 13 amino acids. The V gene end was trimmed by 8 bases and the J gene end by 4 bases; junction bases not matched to a gene: 4. Germline V gene sequence: CDR1 SNHLY, CDR2 FYNNEI.

V gene TRBV7-6 combines with J gene TRBJ1-4; 10 nucleotides match TRBD1. V was pared by 4 bases and J by 6 bases, with 5 bases of the junction left unmatched. Germline lookup yields CDR1 SGHVS and CDR2 FNYEAQ. The CDR3 is 15 amino acids. The CDR3 DNA reads as TGTGCCAGCAGCTCAGAGGACAGGGGGGATGAAAAACTGTTTTTT. Translated, it gives CASSSEDRGDEKLFF.

This rearrangement joins TRBV18 to TRBJ2-7; 7 bases fit TRBD2. The V segment lost 1 base and the J segment 2 bases; nucleotides outside the gene matches: 8. Germline CDR1 and CDR2: KGHSH and LQKENI. The CDR3 sequence is 16 residues long. DNA of the CDR3: TGTGCCAGCTCACCACGGAGACTAGCCGAGACCTACGAGCAGTACTTC. Residues: CASSPRRLAETYEQYF.

This clone was seen a single time. CDR3 amino acids: CASSGLIMGSNQPQHF. Written as DNA, the CDR3 is TGTGCCAGTAGTGGCCTCATTATGGGTAGCAATCAGCCCCAGCATTTT. The rearrangement joins TRBV19 to TRBJ1-5; D is ambiguous. CDR1 and CDR2 from the germline V gene are LNHDA and SQIVND (reference sequence). V was trimmed by 5 bases and J by 0 bases, leaving 14 bases between them. This CDR3 contains 16 residues.

This chain uses TRBV10-1 with TRBJ1-6, with D possibly being TRBD1 (5 bases). Germline loops: CDR1 WNHNN, CDR2 SYGVQD (reference sequence). CDR3 length: 14 amino acids. Trimming took off 2 bases at V and 9 bases at J, with 11 bases between the two ends. Here the CDR3 reads CASSEQIGTSPLHF. In DNA form, the CDR3 reads TGCGCCAGCAGTGAGCAGATTGGGACTTCACCCCTCCACTTT.

This clone has a handful of counts. The rearrangement links TRBV28 to TRBJ1-2; TRBD1 matches at 10 bases. The CDR3 runs to 16 residues. V gave up 4 bases and J gave up 8 bases; unmatched junction bases: 13. CDR1 is MDHEN and CDR2 is SYDVKM in the germline V gene. The CDR3 DNA reads TGTGCCAGCAGTTACAACGAGGGACAGGGGCTGGGGGGCTACACCTTC. Its protein product is CASSYNEGQGLGGYTF.

This clone was seen only once. The J gene is TRBJ1-1, the V gene TRBV6-5; 8 bases line up with TRBD1. Germline-derived CDR1 and CDR2 are MNHEY and SVGAGI. This CDR3 is built from 13 residues. J was trimmed by 5 bases and V by 7 bases; bases with no gene match: 6. The CDR3 spells CASKLRGRTEAFF. In DNA form, the CDR3 reads TGTGCCAGCAAACTCAGGGGGCGGACTGAAGCTTTCTTT.

V is TRBV2 and J is TRBJ1-1; TRBD1 is a possible D gene (5 bases). Trimming took off 5 bases at V and 5 bases at J, with 15 bases between the two ends. Germline V lookup: CDR1 SNHLY, CDR2 FYNNEI. The CDR3 contains 14 residues. The CDR3 DNA reads as TGTGCCAGCAGTAACTCCGGCTCAGGGACTGAAGCTTTCTTT. The encoded protein is CASSNSGSGTEAFF.

This sequence joins TRBV7-9 and TRBJ2-7; 7 positions match TRBD2. The CDR3 covers 15 residues. From germline, CDR1 is SEHNR and CDR2 FQNEAQ (reference sequence). Germline trimming cut 1 base from V and 6 bases from J; bases unmatched to any gene: 9. The CDR3 coding sequence is TGTGCCAGCAGCTTAGATGGGGGGGGACTGGCCGAGCAGTACTTC. It is translated as CASSLDGGGLAEQYF.

This clone came up once. The chain uses TRBV6-6 and TRBJ1-5, with D hard to call. The V end lost 2 bases, the J end lost 4 bases, and 15 bases lay between the germline ends. Germline CDR1 reads MNHNY; CDR2 reads SVGAGI (reference sequence). The CDR3 has 16 amino acids. CDR3 nucleotide sequence: TGTGCCAGCAGTTACGCGGGAGTCCAGGAAAATCAGCCCCAGCATTTT. This translates into CASSYAGVQENQPQHF.

CDR3 loop: CASGTRGRAYNSPLHF. The CDR3 nucleotides are TGTGCCAGCGGCACTCGGGGGCGCGCCTATAATTCACCCCTCCACTTT. The gene calls are TRBV5-6 and TRBJ1-6; TRBD1 might be the D (6 bases). Trimming pared 7 bases from V and 2 bases from J, leaving 16 bases between. The germline V gene has CDR1 SGHDT and CDR2 YYEEEE. The CDR3 consists of 16 residues.

CDR3: CASSPPGTRYEQYF. CDR3 DNA sequence: TGTGCCAGCTCACCACCTGGGACAAGATACGAGCAGTACTTC. This chain joins TRBV18 and TRBJ2-7; perhaps TRBD1 as D (6 bases). V lost 0 bases and J lost 4, with 10 bases in between. Germline assignment: CDR1 KGHSH and CDR2 LQKENI. The CDR3 has 14 residues.

CDR3 DNA sequence: TGTGCCAGCAGTGAACAGGGAGGGGAAGCCTACGAGCAGTACTTC. This codes for CASSEQGGEAYEQYF. The V gene is TRBV2, the J gene TRBJ2-7, with 7 bases fitting TRBD2. The CDR3 length is 15 residues. Germline-derived CDR1 and CDR2 are SNHLY and FYNNEI. With V trimmed by 2 bases and J by 2 bases, 6 bases remained unmatched.